The rows below give T cell receptor beta chains drawn from one sample of a study of Ad26.COV2.S vaccination and SARS-CoV-2 variants. Clones were read by immunoSEQ multiplex PCR, and TCRdb kept only the in-frame ones, dropping some. The table has about 370,000 clones, around nine tenths seen once. The specimen was peripheral blood, collected in a trial of Ad26.COV2.S vaccine versus placebo. The origin of the receptors is a person aged 18-65 years who received the Ad26.COV2.S COVID-19 vaccine or a placebo. CDR3s include the opening cysteine and the closing phenylalanine or tryptophan. Fields, in order: V gene, J gene, CDR3 protein.

V: TRBV29-1
J: TRBJ1-2
CDR3: CSVEDLDGGYTF

V: TRBV3-1/TRBV3-2
J: TRBJ2-1
CDR3: CASSRRTSPAVGEQFF

V: TRBV7-9
J: TRBJ2-6
CDR3: CASSLGGTGANVLTF

V: TRBV19
J: TRBJ1-2
CDR3: CASSIGGHYGYTF

V: TRBV6-5
J: TRBJ2-7
CDR3: CASRAGNLREQYF

V: TRBV19
J: TRBJ1-2
CDR3: CASSHSGDGGYTF

V: TRBV7-2
J: TRBJ1-1
CDR3: CASSIEQGLRAEAFF

V: TRBV5-1
J: TRBJ2-2
CDR3: CASRQARGRNTGELFF

V: TRBV29-1
J: TRBJ1-3
CDR3: CSVVTGVTGNTIYF

V: TRBV5-4
J: TRBJ1-1
CDR3: CASSLDPGGGTEAFF

V: TRBV6-2/TRBV6-3
J: TRBJ1-1
CDR3: CASSAGGGGTEAFF

V: TRBV5-1
J: TRBJ2-7
CDR3: CASSLEQAYEQYF

V: TRBV15
J: TRBJ1-2
CDR3: CATSRPYRGVNYGYTF

V: TRBV27
J: TRBJ1-2
CDR3: CASSLSGQGLNYGYTF

V: TRBV4-1
J: TRBJ2-4
CDR3: CASSQSRENIQYF

V: TRBV6-2/TRBV6-3
J: TRBJ1-3
CDR3: CASSSYSHAGNTIYF

V: TRBV5-8
J: TRBJ1-5
CDR3: CASSFRADSWNQPQHF

V: TRBV19
J: TRBJ1-1
CDR3: CASSIGEGNTEAFF

V: TRBV3-1/TRBV3-2
J: TRBJ1-1
CDR3: CASSQGPTEAFF

V: TRBV6-5
J: TRBJ1-1
CDR3: CASTLQGDTEAFF

V: TRBV7-2
J: TRBJ2-1
CDR3: CASSLDRDTYNEQFF

V: TRBV7-8
J: TRBJ2-7
CDR3: CASSSRTGNLFGEQYF

V: TRBV19
J: TRBJ1-5
CDR3: CASSIRAGGNNQPQHF

V: TRBV4-1
J: TRBJ1-2
CDR3: CASSQDPPRKGLRYGYTF

V: TRBV12-3/TRBV12-4
J: TRBJ2-7
CDR3: CASSLSVEQYF

V: TRBV7-9
J: TRBJ1-1
CDR3: CASSFNLRQLPKTPEAFF

V: TRBV27
J: TRBJ2-2
CDR3: CASSLSGQGVTGELFF

V: TRBV19
J: TRBJ1-1
CDR3: CASSIDMNTEAFF

V: TRBV19
J: TRBJ1-5
CDR3: CASSIVTGDNQPQHF

V: TRBV4-3
J: TRBJ1-2
CDR3: CASSQVQGVDGYTF

V: TRBV5-1
J: TRBJ2-1
CDR3: CASSPGTSGHEQFF

V: TRBV18
J: TRBJ2-7
CDR3: CASSRDSASEQYF

V: TRBV3-1/TRBV3-2
J: TRBJ1-6
CDR3: CASSPFRGGSYNSPLHF

V: TRBV7-2
J: TRBJ1-5
CDR3: CASSFDPNQPQHF

V: TRBV6-4
J: TRBJ2-3
CDR3: CASSADSTDTQYF

V: TRBV15
J: TRBJ2-1
CDR3: CATSRDRQADNEQFF

V: TRBV10-3
J: TRBJ1-1
CDR3: CAISGPEDTEAFF

V: TRBV14
J: TRBJ2-5
CDR3: CASSQELQETQYF

V: TRBV2
J: TRBJ1-5
CDR3: CASSSAGVQHF

V: TRBV24-1
J: TRBJ1-2
CDR3: CATSDLSVNYGYTF

V: TRBV7-2
J: TRBJ2-1
CDR3: CASSEGQNNEQFF

V: TRBV5-1
J: TRBJ2-1
CDR3: CASSFAGRSYNEQFF

V: TRBV4-1
J: TRBJ1-1
CDR3: CASSHRVTGNTEAFF

V: TRBV4-3
J: TRBJ2-3
CDR3: CASNRLLGTDTQYF

V: TRBV27
J: TRBJ2-3
CDR3: CASSPIGGGDDTQYF

V: TRBV2
J: TRBJ2-5
CDR3: CASTVGVAAGGSGETQYF

V: TRBV2
J: TRBJ1-2
CDR3: CASSETGGRDGYTF

V: TRBV28
J: TRBJ1-5
CDR3: CASSLRQNLDQPQHF

V: TRBV6-2/TRBV6-3
J: TRBJ2-7
CDR3: CASSSAGGRWFYEQYF

V: TRBV5-1
J: TRBJ1-2
CDR3: CASSLEGRNYGYTF

V: TRBV4-3
J: TRBJ2-3
CDR3: CASSQIAGGYTDTQYF